The next 14 T cell receptor beta chains were all read from a single sample in a study of OX40 agonist ivuxolimab in advanced cancers. Measured with immunoSEQ multiplex PCR; TCRdb has only the in-frame clones, and not every one. Seen here are about 69,000 clones, 90% observed once, and the top ten hold roughly a tenth. The sequenced sample was CD4+ or CD8+ T cells sorted from blood, obtained in a trial of the OX40 agonist ivuxolimab. The receptors here all came from an adult with an advanced solid tumor such as melanoma, head and neck, liver or kidney cancer.

V is TRBV7-2 and J is TRBJ2-1; 9 bases agree with TRBD2. From germline, CDR1 is SGHTA and CDR2 FQGNSA. The V and J ends lost 4 bases and 8 bases, in that order; junction bases with no gene match: 3. The CDR3 runs to 13 residues. The CDR3 region is CASSSLAGYEQFF. The DNA for the CDR3 is TGTGCCAGCAGCTCCCTAGCGGGATATGAGCAGTTCTTC.

The rearrangement uses TRBV7-9 and TRBJ2-6; 7 nucleotides align to TRBD1. The CDR3 totals 19 residues. V trimming: 5 bases; J trimming: 1 base; junction bases outside the gene matches: 14. Germline-derived CDR1 and CDR2 are SEHNR and FQNEAQ (reference sequence). The CDR3 coding sequence is TGTGCCAGCAGCCACCGAGAACAGGGGAAGGTATCTGGGGCCAACGTCCTGACTTTC. Amino acid sequence: CASSHREQGKVSGANVLTF.

The chain couples TRBV29-1 to TRBJ1-1; D is uncertain. V was cut by 4 bases and J by 1 base, with 10 bases left in between. The CDR3 consists of 13 residues. The germline V gene encodes CDR1 SQVTM and CDR2 ANQGSEA. In DNA, the CDR3 is TGCAGCGTTGTAATAACAGCGAACACTGAAGCTTTCTTT. Protein: CSVVITANTEAFF. The full variable domain, rest sourced from reference TRBV29-1 and TRBJ1-1, is SAVISQKPSRDICQRGTSLTIQCQVDSQVTMMFWYRQQPGQSLTLIATANQGSEATYESGFVIDKFPISRPNLTFSTLTVSNMSPEDSSIYLCSVVITANTEAFFGQGTRLTVV.

This CDR3 reads CASSREKLFF. The DNA of the CDR3 is TGTGCCAGCAGTCGAGAAAAACTGTTTTTT. V is TRBV28 and J is TRBJ1-4; D call uncertain. V lost 5 bases to trimming and J lost 8 bases, with 3 bases between them. Germline CDR1 is MDHEN and CDR2 is SYDVKM. The length of the CDR3 is 10 residues. Supplemented by reference TRBV28 and TRBJ1-4, the full variable domain reads DVKVTQSSRYLVKRTGEKVFLECVQDMDHENMFWYRQDPGLGLRLIYFSYDVKMKEKGDIPEGYSVSREKKERFSLILESASTNQTSMYLCASSREKLFFGSGTQLSVL.

The chain links TRBV11-3 to TRBJ2-7; a possible D gene is TRBD2 (6 bases). Trimming cost V 3 bases and J 6 bases, with 15 bases left between them. The CDR3 runs to 14 residues. Looked up from germline, CDR1 is SGHNT and CDR2 is YENEEA. CDR3 coding DNA: TGTGCCAGCAGCTTCCGGGAGACCTCCCTCGAGCAGTACTTC. It translates to CASSFRETSLEQYF. The full variable domain, rest sourced from reference TRBV11-3 and TRBJ2-7, is EAGVVQSPRYKIIEKKQPVAFWCNPISGHNTLYWYLQNLGQGPELLIRYENEEAVDDSQLPKDRFSAERLKGVDSTLKIQPAELGDSAVYLCASSFRETSLEQYFGPGTRLTVT.

The V gene is TRBV7-2, the J gene TRBJ1-1, with a weak D call TRBD1 (6 bases). V lost 5 bases and J lost 13, with 23 bases in between. From germline, CDR1 is SGHTA and CDR2 FQGNSA. The CDR3 extends over 14 amino acids. CDR3 sequence: CASSTPREGVPYFF. For the CDR3, the DNA is TGTGCCAGCAGCACCCCAAGAGAGGGGGTCCCTTATTTCTTT.

A single count supports this clone. The rearrangement uses TRBV6-5 and TRBJ2-1; TRBD2 agrees at 9 bases. The CDR3 consists of 15 residues. Unmatched junction bases numbered 4, after V lost 6 bases and J lost 1 base. Germline V CDR1 and CDR2: MNHEY, SVGAGI. CDR3 coding DNA: TGTGCCAGCAGGTATACTAGCGGGTCCTACAATGAGCAGTTCTTC. This codes for CASRYTSGSYNEQFF.

Comments on this clone: Relative to the germline gene, one junction end is altered; a read error may explain this. The V gene is TRBV4-1, the J gene TRBJ1-1; D gene uncertain. Germline values: CDR1 MGHRA, CDR2 YSYEKL. The CDR3 has 16 amino acids. The CDR3 protein is CASSKDLGAQYTEAFF. The CDR3 DNA reads TGCGCCAGCAGCAAAGATCTCGGAGCCCAATACACTGAAGCTTTCTTT.

The CDR3: CASSLSSGGRAIEQYF. The CDR3 nucleotides are TGTGCCAGCAGTTTATCCTCCGGCGGGAGGGCCATCGAGCAGTACTTC. This rearrangement joins TRBV28 to TRBJ2-7; 9 positions agree with TRBD2. Germline-derived CDR1 and CDR2 are MDHEN and SYDVKM. CDR3 length: 16 residues. J lost 6 bases, V lost 1 base, and 10 bases had no gene match.

In this sample, this clone turned up once. J is TRBJ2-3 and V is TRBV5-1; D gene ambiguous. Germline CDR1 SGHRS, CDR2 YFSETQ. The CDR3 has 15 amino acids. With 3 bases removed from V and 0 bases from J, the gap between germline ends came to 11 bases. In DNA form, the CDR3 reads TGCGCCAGCAGCTGGTCTGAAACTAGCACAGATACGCAGTATTTT. It encodes CASSWSETSTDTQYF.

The chain recombines TRBV4-2 with TRBJ2-1; either TRBD1 or TRBD2 may fit D (6 bases each). The V end lost 1 base, the J end lost 6 bases, and 10 bases lay between the germline ends. This CDR3 contains 14 residues. The germline gives CDR1 LGHNA, CDR2 YNFKEQ. The CDR3 is CASSQGGAINEQFF. The CDR3 DNA sequence: TGTGCCAGCAGCCAAGGGGGGGCGATCAATGAGCAGTTCTTC.

The chain has TRBV5-1 and TRBJ1-2, with D possibly being TRBD1 (6 bases). Germline V gives CDR1 SGHRS, CDR2 YFSETQ. V was trimmed by 3 bases and J by 6 bases, leaving 24 bases between them. The length of the CDR3 is 17 residues. The CDR3: CASSWRQAGFGLDGYTF. The CDR3 region has the DNA TGCGCCAGCAGCTGGAGACAGGCCGGTTTCGGTTTAGATGGCTACACCTTC.

The chain has TRBV6-1 and TRBJ1-2; D call uncertain. This CDR3 spans 15 amino acids. Germline V gene sequence: CDR1 MNHNS, CDR2 SASEGT. The V end was cut by 2 bases, the J end by 3 bases, with 13 bases between. The CDR3, as DNA: TGTGCCAGCAGTGAAAAGGGTCAGATTTACTATGGCTACACCTTC. Its translation is CASSEKGQIYYGYTF.

This chain connects TRBV18 to TRBJ2-7; the D call may be TRBD1 or TRBD2 (5 bases each). The CDR3 spans 14 residues. CDR1 and CDR2 (germline): KGHSH, LQKENI. Trimming stripped 4 bases from V and 3 bases from J, with 13 bases between. The CDR3 spells CASSRNRDGYEQYF. CDR3 DNA sequence: TGTGCCAGCTCACGCAACCGGGACGGCTACGAGCAGTACTTC. Full variable domain (rest looked up from reference TRBV18 and TRBJ2-7): NAGVMQNPRHLVRRRGQEARLRCSPMKGHSHVYWYRQLPEEGLKFMVYLQKENIIDESGMPKERFSAEFPKEGPSILRIQQVVRGDSAAYFCASSRNRDGYEQYFGPGTRLTVT.